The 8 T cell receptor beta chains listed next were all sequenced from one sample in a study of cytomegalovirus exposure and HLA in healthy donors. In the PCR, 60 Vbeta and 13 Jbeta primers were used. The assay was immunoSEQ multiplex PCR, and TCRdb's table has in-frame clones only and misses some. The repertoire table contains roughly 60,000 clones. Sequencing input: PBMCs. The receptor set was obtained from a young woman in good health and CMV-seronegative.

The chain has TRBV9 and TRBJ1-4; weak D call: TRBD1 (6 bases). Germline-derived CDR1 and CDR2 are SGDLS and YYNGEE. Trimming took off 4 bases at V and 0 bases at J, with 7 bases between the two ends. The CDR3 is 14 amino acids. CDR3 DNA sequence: TGTGCCAGCAGCCGGGACACAACTAATGAAAAACTGTTTTTT. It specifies CASSRDTTNEKLFF.

In DNA form, the CDR3 reads TGTGCCAGCAGTTTGTTTCGTCAGCCCCAGCATTTT. Translating it yields CASSLFRQPQHF. The rearrangement joins TRBV28 to TRBJ1-5; no firm D call. The CDR3 contains 12 residues. V shed 3 bases and J shed 6 bases, with 6 bases lying between them. The germline V gene encodes CDR1 MDHEN and CDR2 SYDVKM.

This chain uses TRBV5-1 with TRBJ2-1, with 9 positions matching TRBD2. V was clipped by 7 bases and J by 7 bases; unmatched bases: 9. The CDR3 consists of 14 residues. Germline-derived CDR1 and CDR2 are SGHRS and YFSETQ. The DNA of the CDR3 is TGCGCCAGCGCCCGACTAGCGGCAGGGAATGAGCAGTTCTTC. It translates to CASARLAAGNEQFF. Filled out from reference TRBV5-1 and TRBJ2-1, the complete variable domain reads KAGVTQTPRYLIKTRGQQVTLSCSPISGHRSVSWYQQTPGQGLQFLFEYFSETQRNKGNFPGRFSGRQFSNSRSEMNVSTLELGDSALYLCASARLAAGNEQFFGPGTRLTVL.

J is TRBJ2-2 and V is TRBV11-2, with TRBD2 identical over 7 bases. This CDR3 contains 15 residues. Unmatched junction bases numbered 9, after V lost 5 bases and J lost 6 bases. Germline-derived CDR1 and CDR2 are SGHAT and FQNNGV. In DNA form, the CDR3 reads TGTGCCAGCAGCCACGAGCGGGGTGGGTCCGGGGAGCTGTTTTTT. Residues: CASSHERGGSGELFF.

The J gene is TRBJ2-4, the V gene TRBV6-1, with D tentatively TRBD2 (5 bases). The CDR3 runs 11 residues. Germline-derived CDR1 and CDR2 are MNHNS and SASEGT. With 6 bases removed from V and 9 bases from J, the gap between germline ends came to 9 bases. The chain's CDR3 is CASSDTSIQYF. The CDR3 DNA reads TGTGCCAGCAGCGACACTAGCATTCAGTACTTC.

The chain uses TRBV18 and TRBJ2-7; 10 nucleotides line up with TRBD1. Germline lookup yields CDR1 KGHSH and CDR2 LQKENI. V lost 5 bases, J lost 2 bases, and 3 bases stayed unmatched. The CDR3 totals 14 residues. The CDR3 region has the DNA TGTGCCAGCTCAGACAGGGGGCAGGCCTACGAGCAGTACTTC. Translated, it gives CASSDRGQAYEQYF. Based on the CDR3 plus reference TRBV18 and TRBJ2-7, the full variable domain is NAGVMQNPRHLVRRRGQEARLRCSPMKGHSHVYWYRQLPEEGLKFMVYLQKENIIDESGMPKERFSAEFPKEGPSILRIQQVVRGDSAAYFCASSDRGQAYEQYFGPGTRLTVT.

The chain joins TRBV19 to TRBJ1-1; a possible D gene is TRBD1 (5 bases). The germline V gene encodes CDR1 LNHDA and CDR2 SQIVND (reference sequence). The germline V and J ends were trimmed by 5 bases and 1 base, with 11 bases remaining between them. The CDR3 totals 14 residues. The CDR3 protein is CASSRLRGNTEAFF. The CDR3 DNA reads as TGTGCCAGTAGTCGCCTAAGGGGGAACACTGAAGCTTTCTTT.

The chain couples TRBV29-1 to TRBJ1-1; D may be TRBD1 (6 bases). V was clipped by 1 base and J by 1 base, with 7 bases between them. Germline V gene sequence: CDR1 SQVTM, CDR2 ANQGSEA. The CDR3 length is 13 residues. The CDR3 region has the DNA TGCAGCGTTGAAGCACAGGGGAACACTGAAGCTTTCTTT. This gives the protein CSVEAQGNTEAFF.